Below, one T cell receptor (beta chain) is given with its context. Its antigen is not known. Assay: immunoSEQ multiplex PCR; the TCRdb copy retains only in-frame clones and omits some. The data show some 2.1 million clones, around 93% seen once. This record belongs to a study of shared clonotypes between healthy human individuals. Study as a whole: Donors consisted of two women and a few men between 18 and 49. CD4 naive and memory got three plates each, CD8 naive two, CD8 memory one. General study findings and limits: Clonotype sharing among donors likely depends on sequencing depth.

Naive CD8 cells, CD45RO-negative and positively selected for CCR7, excluded terminally differentiated effector memory CD45RA+ cells. V shed 1 base and J shed 3 bases, with 10 bases lying between them. This CDR3 spans 14 amino acids. Germline V CDR1 and CDR2: SNHLY, FYNNEI. Sequenced sample: naive CD8+ T cells from PBMCs. V is TRBV2 and J is TRBJ2-7; a possible D gene is TRBD1 (6 bases). The TCR originated in a man between 18 and 29 years old in good health. Some clones in this sample may be carry-over from other donors' samples. Here the CDR3 DNA reads TGTGCCAGCAGTGAAGGGACAGCACTCTACGAGCAGTACTTC. Protein product: CASSEGTALYEQYF. The full variable domain, its missing parts supplied by reference TRBV2 and TRBJ2-7, is EPEVTQTPSHQVTQMGQEVILRCVPISNHLYFYWYRQILGQKVEFLVSFYNNEISEKSEIFDDQFSVERPDGSNFTLKIRSTKLEDSAMYFCASSEGTALYEQYFGPGTRLTVT.